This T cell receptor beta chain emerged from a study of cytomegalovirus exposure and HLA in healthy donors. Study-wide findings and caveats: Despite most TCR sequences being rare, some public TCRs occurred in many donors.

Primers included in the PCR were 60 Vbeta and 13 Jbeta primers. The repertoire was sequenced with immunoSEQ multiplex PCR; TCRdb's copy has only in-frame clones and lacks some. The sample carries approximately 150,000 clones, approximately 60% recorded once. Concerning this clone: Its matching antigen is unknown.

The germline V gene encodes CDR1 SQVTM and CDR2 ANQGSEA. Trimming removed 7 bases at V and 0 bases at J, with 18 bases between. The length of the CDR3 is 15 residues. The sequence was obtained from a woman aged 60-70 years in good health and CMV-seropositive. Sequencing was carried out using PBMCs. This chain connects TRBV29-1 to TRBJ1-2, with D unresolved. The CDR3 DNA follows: TGCAGCGCCGTAAAGGCGGGGTCCTCTAACTATGGCTACACCTTC. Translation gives CSAVKAGSSNYGYTF.